This T cell receptor beta chain was sequenced in a study of sequential checkpoint blockade in melanoma. Assay: immunoSEQ multiplex PCR; the TCRdb copy retains only in-frame clones and omits some. Among about 28,000 clones listed, 85% to 90% were seen once. In germline, CDR1 is MDHEN, CDR2 SYDVKM. This CDR3 is 18 amino acids long. Described treatment: randomized to nivolumab then ipilimumab (arm A) or the reverse (arm B). The sample in question was CD8+ T cells sorted from blood (inferred from file names), obtained from a patient given nivolumab and ipilimumab in sequence. V is TRBV28 and J is TRBJ2-5; 7 nucleotides match TRBD1. With the DNA end fitting TRBJ2-7 better, the J assignment may be wrong. The TCR was taken from a human donor with melanoma. The CDR3 nucleotides are TGTGCCAGCAGTCCTCCGGGACAGAGCTACCGATACTCCTACGAGCAGTACTTC. Translation gives CASSPPGQSYRYSYEQYF.